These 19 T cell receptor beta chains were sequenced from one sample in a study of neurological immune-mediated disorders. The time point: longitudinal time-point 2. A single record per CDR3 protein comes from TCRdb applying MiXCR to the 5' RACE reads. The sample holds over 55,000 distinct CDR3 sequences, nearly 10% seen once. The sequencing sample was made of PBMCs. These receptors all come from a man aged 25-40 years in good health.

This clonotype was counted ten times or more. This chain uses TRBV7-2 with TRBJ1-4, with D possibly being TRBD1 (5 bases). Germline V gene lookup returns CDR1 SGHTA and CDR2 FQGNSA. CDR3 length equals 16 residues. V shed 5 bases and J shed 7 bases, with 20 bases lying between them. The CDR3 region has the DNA TGTGCCAGCAGCCAGACCGCCGGACGGGGGGGTGAAAAACTGTTTTTT. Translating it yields CASSQTAGRGGEKLFF.

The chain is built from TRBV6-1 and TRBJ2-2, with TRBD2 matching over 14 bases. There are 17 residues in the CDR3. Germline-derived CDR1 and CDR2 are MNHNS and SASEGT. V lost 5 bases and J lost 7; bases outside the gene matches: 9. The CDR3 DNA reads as TGTGCCAGCAGTTCACCGGGACTAGCGGGAGTAATCGGGGAGCTGTTTTTT. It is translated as CASSSPGLAGVIGELFF.

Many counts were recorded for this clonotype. CDR3 nucleotide sequence: TGTGCCAGCAGTCGGGCTGGCGGGCAAGAGACCCAGTACTTC. Translating gives CASSRAGGQETQYF. This chain connects TRBV25-1 to TRBJ2-5, with D tentatively TRBD2 (5 bases). Germline loops: CDR1 MGHDK, CDR2 SYGVNS. V lost 5 bases and J lost 2, with 12 bases in between. The CDR3 is made up of 14 amino acids.

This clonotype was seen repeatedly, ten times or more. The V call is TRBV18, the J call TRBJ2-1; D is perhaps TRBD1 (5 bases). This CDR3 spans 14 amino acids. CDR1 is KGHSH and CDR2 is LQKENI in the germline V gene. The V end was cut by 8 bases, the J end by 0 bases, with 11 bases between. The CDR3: CASHRPSSYNEQFF. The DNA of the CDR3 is TGTGCCAGCCACAGGCCGAGCTCCTACAATGAGCAGTTCTTC. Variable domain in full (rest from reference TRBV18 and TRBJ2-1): NAGVMQNPRHLVRRRGQEARLRCSPMKGHSHVYWYRQLPEEGLKFMVYLQKENIIDESGMPKERFSAEFPKEGPSILRIQQVVRGDSAAYFCASHRPSSYNEQFFGPGTRLTVL.

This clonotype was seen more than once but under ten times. The CDR3, as DNA: TGTGCCACCAGCAGGACAGGAGGGCAAAACATTCAGTACTTC. Protein sequence: CATSRTGGQNIQYF. V usage is TRBV24-1 and J usage is TRBJ2-4; weak D call: TRBD1 (7 bases). With 7 bases removed from V and 5 bases from J, the gap between germline ends came to 14 bases. Germline assignment: CDR1 KGHDR and CDR2 SFDVKD. The CDR3 runs to 14 residues.

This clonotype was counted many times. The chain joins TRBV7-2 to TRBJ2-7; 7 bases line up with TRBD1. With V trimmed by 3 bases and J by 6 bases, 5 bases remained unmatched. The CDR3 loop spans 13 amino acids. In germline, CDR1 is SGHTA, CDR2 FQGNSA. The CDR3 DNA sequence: TGTGCCAGCAGCTTTGACAGGGCTTTCGAGCAGTACTTC. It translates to CASSFDRAFEQYF.

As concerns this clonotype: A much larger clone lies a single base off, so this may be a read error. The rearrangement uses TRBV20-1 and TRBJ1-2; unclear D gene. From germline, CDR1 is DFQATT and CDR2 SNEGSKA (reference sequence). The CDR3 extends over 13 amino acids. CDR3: CSANVKSGYVYTF. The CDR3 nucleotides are TGCAGTGCTAATGTCAAATCTGGGTATGTCTACACCTTC.

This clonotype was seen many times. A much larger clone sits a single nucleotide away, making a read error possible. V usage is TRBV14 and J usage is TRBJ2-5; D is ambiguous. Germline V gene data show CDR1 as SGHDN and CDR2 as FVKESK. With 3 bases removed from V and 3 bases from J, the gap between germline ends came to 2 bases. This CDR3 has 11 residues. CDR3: CASSQEETQYF. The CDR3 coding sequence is TGTGCCAGCAGCCAGGAAGAGACCCAGTACTTC.

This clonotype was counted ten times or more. DNA for the CDR3: TGTGCCAGCAGTTTTGGACAGGTTGAGGAGACCCAGTACTTC. Translation gives CASSFGQVEETQYF. The rearrangement links TRBV28 to TRBJ2-5; 7 bases line up with TRBD1. The J segment lost 5 bases and the V segment lost 3 bases, leaving 6 bases of the junction unmatched. CDR1 and CDR2 from the germline V gene are MDHEN and SYDVKM. This CDR3 has 14 amino acids.

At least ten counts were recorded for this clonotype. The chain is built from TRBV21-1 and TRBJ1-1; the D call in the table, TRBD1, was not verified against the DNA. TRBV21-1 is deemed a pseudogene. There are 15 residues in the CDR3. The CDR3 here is CASLRGHCLNTEAFF. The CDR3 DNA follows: TGTGCCAGCCTTAGAGGACACTGCCTGAACACTGAAGCTTTCTTT.

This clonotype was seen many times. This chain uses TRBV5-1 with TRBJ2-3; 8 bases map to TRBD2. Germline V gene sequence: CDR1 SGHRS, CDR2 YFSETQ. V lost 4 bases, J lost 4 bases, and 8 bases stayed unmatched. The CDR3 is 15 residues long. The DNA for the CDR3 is TGCGCCAGCAGCAAGGAGCGGGAGAAGGCAGATACGCAGTATTTT. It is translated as CASSKEREKADTQYF.

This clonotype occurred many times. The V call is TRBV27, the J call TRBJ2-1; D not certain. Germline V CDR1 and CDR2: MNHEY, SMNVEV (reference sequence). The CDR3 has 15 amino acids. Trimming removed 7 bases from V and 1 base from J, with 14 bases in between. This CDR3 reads CASTPWTGSYNEQFF. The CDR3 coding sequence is TGTGCCAGCACCCCTTGGACCGGTTCCTACAATGAGCAGTTCTTC.

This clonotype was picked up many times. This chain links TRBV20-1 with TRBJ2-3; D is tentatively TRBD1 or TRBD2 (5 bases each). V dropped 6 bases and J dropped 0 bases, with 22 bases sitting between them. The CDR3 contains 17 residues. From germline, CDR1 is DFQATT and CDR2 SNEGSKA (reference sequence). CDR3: CSATGTYTTTSTDTQYF. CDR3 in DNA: TGCAGTGCGACCGGGACGTACACAACCACTAGCACAGATACGCAGTATTTT.

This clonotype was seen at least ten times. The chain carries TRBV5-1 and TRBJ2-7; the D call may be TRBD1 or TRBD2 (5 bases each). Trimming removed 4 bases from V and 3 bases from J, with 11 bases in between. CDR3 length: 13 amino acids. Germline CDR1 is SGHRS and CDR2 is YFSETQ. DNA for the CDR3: TGCGCCAGCAGCCTCGGTGGGGGCTACGAGCAGTACTTC. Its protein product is CASSLGGGYEQYF.

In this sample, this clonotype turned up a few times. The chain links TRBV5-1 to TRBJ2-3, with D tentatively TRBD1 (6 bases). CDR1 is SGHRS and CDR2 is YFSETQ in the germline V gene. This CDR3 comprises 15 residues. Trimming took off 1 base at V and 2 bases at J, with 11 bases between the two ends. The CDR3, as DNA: TGCGCCAGCAGCTTGACAGGGCCCAACACAGATACGCAGTATTTT. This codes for CASSLTGPNTDTQYF.

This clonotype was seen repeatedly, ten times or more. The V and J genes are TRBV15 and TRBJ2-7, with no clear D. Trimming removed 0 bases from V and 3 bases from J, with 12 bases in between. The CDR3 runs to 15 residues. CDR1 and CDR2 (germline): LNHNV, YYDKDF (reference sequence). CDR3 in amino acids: CATSRDTPGVYEQYF. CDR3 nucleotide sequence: TGTGCCACCAGCAGAGACACACCAGGAGTCTACGAGCAGTACTTC.

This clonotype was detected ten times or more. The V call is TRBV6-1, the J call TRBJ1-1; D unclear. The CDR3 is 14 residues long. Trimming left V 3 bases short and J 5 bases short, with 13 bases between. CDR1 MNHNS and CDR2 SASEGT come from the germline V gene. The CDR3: CASSDRLGETEAFF. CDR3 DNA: TGTGCCAGCAGTGATAGACTTGGGGAGACTGAAGCTTTCTTT.

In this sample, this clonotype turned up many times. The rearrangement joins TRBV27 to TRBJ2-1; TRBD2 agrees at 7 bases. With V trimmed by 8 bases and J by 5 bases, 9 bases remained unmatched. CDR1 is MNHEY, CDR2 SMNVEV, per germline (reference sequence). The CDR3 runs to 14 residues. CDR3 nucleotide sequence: TGTGCCAGCTCTGGCGGGAGTCCTAACAATGAGCAGTTCTTC. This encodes CASSGGSPNNEQFF.

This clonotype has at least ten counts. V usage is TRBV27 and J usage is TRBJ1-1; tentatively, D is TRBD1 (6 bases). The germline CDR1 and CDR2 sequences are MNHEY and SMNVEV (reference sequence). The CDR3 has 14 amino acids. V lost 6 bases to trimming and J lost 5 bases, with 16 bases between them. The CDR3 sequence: CASRSLTGLTEAFF. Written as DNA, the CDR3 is TGTGCCAGCAGATCCTTGACAGGCTTGACTGAAGCTTTCTTT.